This TCR beta chain originates from a study of blood T cells in healthy people across ages. Donors were systemically healthy Caucasian individuals from Russia aged about 6 to 95 years. Study-wide results and caveats: Both naive CD4+ cell counts and diversity were greater in long-lived donors than in aged donors. The recorded TCR beta diversity per million T cells decreased in a roughly linear manner with age.

Then a second PCR, running roughly 7 to 11 cycles, was carried out with a sample-barcoded 5' primer and a J-beta primer mix. TCRdb re-called the 5' RACE reads through MiXCR, storing one row per CDR3 protein. The table lists more than 500,000 distinct CDR3 sequences, about 25% of them singletons. As to this clonotype: Its antigen is currently unknown.

The specimen sequenced was blood. The clonotype originates from a woman in her 70s in good health.

The CDR3 DNA follows: TGTGCCAGCAGCCAAGGGATAGACAGGGGAGCTTTCTTT. Translated: CASSQGIDRGAFF. This chain uses TRBV3-1 with TRBJ1-1, with 8 positions matching TRBD1. CDR3 length equals 13 residues. V was clipped by 1 base and J by 10 bases; unmatched bases: 5. Germline V gene sequence: CDR1 LGHDT, CDR2 YNNKEL (reference sequence).